The TCR beta chain described here comes from a study of blood T cell repertoires in COVID-19. Turning to the study itself: Sample material is recorded as cDNA or gDNA derived from T cells, B-cell-depleted T cells, or PBMCs.

The CDR3 length is 15 residues. With 4 bases removed from V and 1 base from J, the gap between germline ends came to 13 bases. Germline CDR1 and CDR2: SGHKS and YYEKEE (reference sequence). As processed by the authors: Amplification from reference gene primers served as the basis for estimated nucleated cell counts. Using immunoSEQ multiplex PCR, the repertoire was profiled, and TCRdb retains in-frame clones only, with some absent. The DNA was the basis for D and trimming; V, J and clone size are from that table. The profile shows some 250,000 clones, about 68% of them singletons. The TCR sequence derives from a woman older than 75 with acute or convalescent COVID-19. The sample taken for sequencing was peripheral blood. The chain links TRBV5-5 to TRBJ2-3; D perhaps matches TRBD1 (6 bases). DNA of the CDR3: TGTGCCAGCAGCGCTCGGACAGCCCGCACAGATACGCAGTATTTT. It is translated as CASSARTARTDTQYF.